This entry lists 7 T cell receptor beta chains sequenced from one sample in a study of blood T cells in healthy people across ages. Combining a sample-barcoded 5' primer with a J-beta primer mix, a second PCR ran for 7 to 11 cycles. TCRdb used MiXCR to reprocess the 5' RACE reads, holding one entry per CDR3 protein. The sample has roughly 570,000 distinct CDR3 sequences, 27% seen once. Sample: blood. The receptors were gathered from a woman between 65 and 79 years old in good health.

This clonotype has just a few counts. J is TRBJ1-2 and V is TRBV6-2 or TRBV6-3; D might be TRBD1 (5 bases). This CDR3 region has 16 residues. The V and J ends lost 2 bases and 4 bases respectively, with 17 bases between them. The germline V gene has CDR1 MNHEY and CDR2 SVGEGT. CDR3 DNA sequence: TGTGCCAGCAGTTACGTGATCGGGGCGACCCGCTATGGCTACACCTTC. This translates into CASSYVIGATRYGYTF.

This clonotype was detected only a few times. The chain has TRBV11-2 and TRBJ2-5; D unresolved. The J call is uncertain, as TRBJ2-1 better fits the DNA end. The CDR3 has 11 amino acids. The germline gives CDR1 SGHAT, CDR2 FQNNGV. In nucleotides, the CDR3 is TGTGCCAGCAGCGTGTTAAATGAGCAGTTCTTC. Its protein is CASSVLNEQFF.

This clonotype was picked up many times. This sequence joins TRBV3-1 and TRBJ1-5; the D is unclear. CDR1 is LGHDT, CDR2 YNNKEL, per germline (reference sequence). This CDR3 region has 15 residues. V lost 4 bases and J lost 7, with 17 bases in between. The CDR3 DNA follows: TGTGCCAGCAGCCGGTCTTCAAACCCTACACAGCCCCAGCATTTT. It yields the protein CASSRSSNPTQPQHF. Filled out from reference TRBV3-1 and TRBJ1-5, the complete variable domain reads DTAVSQTPKYLVTQMGNDKSIKCEQNLGHDTMYWYKQDSKKFLKIMFSYNNKELIINETVPNRFSPKSPDKAHLNLHINSLELGDSAVYFCASSRSSNPTQPQHFGDGTRLSIL.

The chain employs TRBV7-3 and TRBJ2-2, with D perhaps matching TRBD1 or TRBD2 (6 bases each). Trimming left V 1 base short and J 0 bases short, with 24 bases between. The germline CDR1 and CDR2 sequences are SGHTA and FQGTGA. The CDR3 runs to 21 residues. This CDR3 is CASSLKSGPRGDPTNTGELFF. The CDR3 bases are TGTGCCAGCAGCTTAAAATCCGGCCCGAGGGGGGACCCAACGAACACCGGGGAGCTGTTTTTT.

The chain carries TRBV21-1 and TRBJ2-4; no DNA check was done on the table's D call, TRBD2. TRBV21-1 is flagged as a pseudogene. The CDR3 totals 20 residues. CDR3 loop: CASTEGHDGRAPRGKNIQYF. The CDR3 DNA follows: TGTGCCAGCACCGAGGGTCATGACGGGAGGGCCCCTCGGGGCAAAAACATTCAGTACTTC.

The chain couples TRBV5-1 to TRBJ1-1; 9 bases fit TRBD1. The CDR3 extends over 14 amino acids. Per germline, CDR1 SGHRS and CDR2 YFSETQ. V lost 1 base, J lost 4 bases, and 2 bases stayed unmatched. This chain's CDR3 is CASSLQTGGTEAFF. In DNA form, the CDR3 reads TGCGCCAGCAGCTTGCAGACAGGGGGCACTGAAGCTTTCTTT. Complete variable domain (other parts from reference TRBV5-1 and TRBJ1-1): KAGVTQTPRYLIKTRGQQVTLSCSPISGHRSVSWYQQTPGQGLQFLFEYFSETQRNKGNFPGRFSGRQFSNSRSEMNVSTLELGDSALYLCASSLQTGGTEAFFGQGTRLTVV.

A note on this clonotype: One end of the junction does not line up with germline, which may come from a read error. This rearrangement joins TRBV12-3 or TRBV12-4 to TRBJ2-3; 14 bases agree with TRBD2. This CDR3 comprises 16 residues. In nucleotides, the CDR3 is TGTGCCAGCAGAAGACTAGCGGGGGGGAGAGCAGATACGGAGTATTTT. It encodes CASRRLAGGRADTEYF.